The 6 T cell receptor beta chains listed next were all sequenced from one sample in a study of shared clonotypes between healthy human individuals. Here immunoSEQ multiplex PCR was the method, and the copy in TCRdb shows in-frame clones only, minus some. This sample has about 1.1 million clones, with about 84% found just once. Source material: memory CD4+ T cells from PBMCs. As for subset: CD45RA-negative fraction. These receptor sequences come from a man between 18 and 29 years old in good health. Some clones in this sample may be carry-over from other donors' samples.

CDR3 loop: CASSLFRDSYEQYF. The CDR3 coding sequence is TGTGCCAGCAGCTTATTCCGGGACAGCTACGAGCAGTACTTC. The rearrangement joins TRBV7-2 to TRBJ2-7; 7 bases are a match to TRBD1. V lost 2 bases and J lost 3; bases outside the gene matches: 4. Germline CDR1 is SGHTA and CDR2 is FQGNSA. The CDR3 contains 14 residues.

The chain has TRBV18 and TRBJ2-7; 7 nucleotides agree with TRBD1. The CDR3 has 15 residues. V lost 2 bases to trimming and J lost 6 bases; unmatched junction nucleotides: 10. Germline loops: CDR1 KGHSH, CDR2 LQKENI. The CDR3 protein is CASSPYTGDSGEQYF. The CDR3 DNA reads TGTGCCAGCTCACCATATACAGGGGATTCGGGCGAGCAGTACTTC.

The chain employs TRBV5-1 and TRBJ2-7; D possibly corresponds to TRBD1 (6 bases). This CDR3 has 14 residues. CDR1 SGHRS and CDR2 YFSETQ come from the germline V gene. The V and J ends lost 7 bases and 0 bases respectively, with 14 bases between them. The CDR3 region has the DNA TGCGCCAGCCTGACAGGACCAAGCTCCTACGAGCAGTACTTC. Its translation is CASLTGPSSYEQYF.

CDR3 sequence: CASSQPPLAGGTDTQYF. CDR3 DNA sequence: TGTGCCAGCAGCCAGCCCCCCCTAGCGGGGGGCACAGATACGCAGTATTTT. V usage is TRBV4-2 and J usage is TRBJ2-3; the match to TRBD2 covers 10 bases. With V trimmed by 3 bases and J by 1 base, 7 bases remained unmatched. The CDR3 has 17 amino acids. Germline V gene data show CDR1 as LGHNA and CDR2 as YNFKEQ.

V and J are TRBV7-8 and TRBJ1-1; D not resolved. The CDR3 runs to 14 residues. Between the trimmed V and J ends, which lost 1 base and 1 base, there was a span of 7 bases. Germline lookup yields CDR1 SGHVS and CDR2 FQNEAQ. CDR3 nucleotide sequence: TGTGCCAGCAGCTTAGAATGGAGGAACACTGAAGCTTTCTTT. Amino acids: CASSLEWRNTEAFF.

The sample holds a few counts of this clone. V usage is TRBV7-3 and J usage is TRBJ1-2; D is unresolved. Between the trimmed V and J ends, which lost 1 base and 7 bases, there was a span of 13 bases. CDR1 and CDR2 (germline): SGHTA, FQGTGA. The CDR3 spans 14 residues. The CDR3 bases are TGTGCCAGCAGCTTAAACGCGGGCGGTGGTGGCTACACCTTC. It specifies CASSLNAGGGGYTF.